This T cell receptor beta chain is drawn from a study of T cell changes during pregnancy in multiple sclerosis. This CDR3 region has 15 residues. Germline V gene lookup returns CDR1 SGHRS and CDR2 YFSETQ. V lost 1 base and J 2 bases, leaving 11 bases between the germline ends. Profiling relied on immunoSEQ multiplex PCR, and the TCRdb table lists in-frame clones only, not all of them. The sample has around 57,000 clones; about nine tenths are singletons. The TCR was taken from a female donor in good health, enrolled as a control in a pregnancy study. The rearrangement links TRBV5-1 to TRBJ2-3, with D tentatively TRBD2 (7 bases). The sequenced sample was CD4+ T cells from peripheral blood mononuclear cells, obtained after pregnancy. Here the CDR3 reads CASSLPAGATDTQYF. The CDR3 nucleotides are TGCGCCAGCAGCTTGCCCGCGGGGGCCACAGATACGCAGTATTTT.